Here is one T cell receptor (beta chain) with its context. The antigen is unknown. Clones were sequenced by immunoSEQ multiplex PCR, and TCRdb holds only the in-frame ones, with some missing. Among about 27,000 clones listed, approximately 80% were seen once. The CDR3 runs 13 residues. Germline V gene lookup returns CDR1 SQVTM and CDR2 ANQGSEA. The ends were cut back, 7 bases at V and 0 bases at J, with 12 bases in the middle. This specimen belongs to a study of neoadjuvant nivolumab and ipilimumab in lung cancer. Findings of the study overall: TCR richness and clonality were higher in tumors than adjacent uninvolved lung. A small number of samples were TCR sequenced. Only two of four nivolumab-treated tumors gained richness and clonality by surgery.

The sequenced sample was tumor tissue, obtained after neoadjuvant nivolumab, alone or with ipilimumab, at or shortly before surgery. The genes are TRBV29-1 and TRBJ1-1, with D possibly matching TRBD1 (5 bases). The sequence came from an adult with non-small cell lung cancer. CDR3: CSATQAMNTEAFF. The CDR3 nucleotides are TGCAGCGCTACACAGGCGATGAACACTGAAGCTTTCTTT.